This entry features one T cell receptor beta chain sequence. The target antigen is unknown. The data stem from a study of beta chain features in type 1 diabetes. Study-wide findings and caveats: Patients with type 1 diabetes carried fewer insertions and had more deletions at their VDJ junctions.

V lost 5 bases and J lost 4, with 12 bases in between. CDR1 is KGHSH and CDR2 is LQKENI in the germline V gene. The CDR3 sequence is 14 residues long. Every isolated RNA sample was fully reverse transcribed, so sequencing captured expressed TCRB transcripts. An average roughly 3.6 million reads came from naive, central memory and regulatory T cell samples. Some clones are missing from TCRdb's copy, which holds only in-frame ones; the method was immunoSEQ multiplex PCR. The table records over 700,000 clones, under 20% of them present only once. Heparinised blood was drawn once per donor, averaging about 116 mL.

The receptor was isolated from a woman between 18 and 29 years old in good health. Sequencing input: naive CD4+ T cells from blood. The V gene is TRBV18, the J gene TRBJ2-1, with a weak D call TRBD1 (6 bases). In DNA form, the CDR3 reads TGTGCCAGCTCAACCCGGGACACGTACAATGAGCAGTTCTTC. It specifies CASSTRDTYNEQFF.